In its sample, the clone carrying this T cell receptor beta chain was seen many times. The sample comes from a study of regulatory T cells in long-lasting Graves disease. According to the study, TCR beta libraries were built with iRepertoire HTBI primers and CDR3-region Arm-PCR. TCRdb re-called the multiplex PCR reads with MiXCR, one entry per CDR3 protein. This table has 510,000 or so distinct CDR3 sequences, more than 10% appearing once. Trimming left V 0 bases short and J 1 base short, with 18 bases between. Per germline, CDR1 DFQATT and CDR2 SNEGSKA (reference sequence). The CDR3 contains 17 residues. Stated time point: newly diagnosed GD, antithyroid drugs for less than 3 months. After RNA was extracted from PBMCs, the TCR library was made from it. These data also formed part of another study, on T cells in Graves' hyperthyroidism and ophthalmopathy.

The rearrangement links TRBV20-1 to TRBJ1-1, with D maybe TRBD1 (5 bases). The receptor was derived from a woman in her twenties or thirties with Graves disease. The starting material was peripheral blood mononuclear cells (PBMCs), obtained at new diagnosis, from a patient treated with antithyroid drugs. CDR3 sequence: CSARDPSFATANTEAFF. The CDR3 DNA reads as TGCAGTGCTAGAGATCCTTCTTTTGCGACAGCGAACACTGAAGCTTTCTTT.